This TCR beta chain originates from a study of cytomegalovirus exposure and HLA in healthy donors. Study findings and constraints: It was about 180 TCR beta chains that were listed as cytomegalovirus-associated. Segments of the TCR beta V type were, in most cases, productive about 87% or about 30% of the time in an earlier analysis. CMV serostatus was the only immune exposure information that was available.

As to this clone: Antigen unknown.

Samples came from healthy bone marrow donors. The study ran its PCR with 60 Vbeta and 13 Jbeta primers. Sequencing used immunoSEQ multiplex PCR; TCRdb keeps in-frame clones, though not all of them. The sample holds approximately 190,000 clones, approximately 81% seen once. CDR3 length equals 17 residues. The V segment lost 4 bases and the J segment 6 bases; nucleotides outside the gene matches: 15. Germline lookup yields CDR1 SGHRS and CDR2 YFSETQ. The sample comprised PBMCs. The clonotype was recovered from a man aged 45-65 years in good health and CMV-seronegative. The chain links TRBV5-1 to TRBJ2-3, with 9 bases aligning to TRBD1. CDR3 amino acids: CASSLSDTGTGTDTQYF. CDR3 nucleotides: TGCGCCAGCAGCCTATCAGACACCGGGACAGGGACCGATACGCAGTATTTT.